The T cell receptor beta chain under discussion was sequenced for a study of tumor and adjacent non-tumor tissue in lung cancer. Overall study findings and caveats: Significantly higher TCR diversity was found in tumor than normal lung.

Three rounds of nested PCR, following a modified ARM-PCR protocol, produced the TCRbeta library. MiXCR, run by TCRdb on the multiplex PCR reads, gives a single entry per CDR3 protein. Of around 200,000 distinct CDR3 sequences detected, 70% to 75% appear once; the ten largest clones hold under 30%. Trimming stripped 9 bases from V and 3 bases from J, with 19 bases between. CDR3 length equals 15 residues. RNA was extracted from bulk tissue without any cell sorting. This clonotype was observed once. Its matching antigen is unknown. Sequencing was performed on lung tumor tissue. The chain couples TRBV12-3 or TRBV12-4 to TRBJ2-3; the D gene is possibly TRBD2 (5 bases). The clonotype was recovered from a man aged 55-75 years with non-small cell lung cancer. Here the CDR3 reads CASTCPGIRTDTQYF. CDR3 DNA: TGTGCCAGTACCTGCCCCGGGATTAGAACAGATACGCAGTATTTT.